A single sample gave rise to the 5 T cell receptor beta chains below, sequenced in a study of blood T cell repertoires in COVID-19. Assay: immunoSEQ multiplex PCR; the TCRdb copy retains only in-frame clones and omits some. Among 400,000 to 450,000 clones, more than 80% were seen once, and the ten largest hold 0.9% to 1.2%. Input material: PBMCs or T cells enriched from blood (not recorded which). Every receptor here comes from a man aged 30 to 39 who had recovered from COVID-19.

J is TRBJ1-1 and V is TRBV19; tentative D call: TRBD1 (5 bases). Germline CDR1 is LNHDA and CDR2 is SQIVND (reference sequence). The CDR3 loop spans 14 amino acids. Between the trimmed V and J ends, which lost 3 bases and 3 bases, there was a span of 11 bases. The CDR3 protein is CASSISQGYTEAFF. The CDR3 bases are TGTGCCAGTAGTATTTCGCAGGGTTACACTGAAGCTTTCTTT.

The chain employs TRBV4-1 and TRBJ2-5, with a possible D match to TRBD2 (6 bases). The CDR3 has 14 amino acids. The V gene's germline CDR1 is MGHRA and CDR2 YSYEKL. Trimming cost V 1 base and J 5 bases, with 11 bases left between them. CDR3 nucleotides: TGCGCCAGCAGCCAAGTGGAGGGCGCTGAGACCCAGTACTTC. Its translation is CASSQVEGAETQYF.

The chain combines TRBV19 with TRBJ2-6, with 9 bases matching TRBD1. The ends lost 6 bases at V and 0 bases at J; junction bases unmatched: 9. The CDR3 consists of 18 residues. CDR1 is LNHDA and CDR2 is SQIVND in the germline V gene (reference sequence). CDR3 DNA sequence: TGTGCCAGTAGCGGGACAGGGCGACAATACTCTGGGGCCAACGTCCTGACTTTC. As protein: CASSGTGRQYSGANVLTF.

The chain combines TRBV28 with TRBJ1-1; unclear D gene. The CDR3 has 16 amino acids. Germline V gene sequence: CDR1 MDHEN, CDR2 SYDVKM. V lost 5 bases and J lost 1, with 17 bases in between. In DNA form, the CDR3 reads TGTGCCAGCAGTCCCTCGGTTCGGGGTTCGAACACTGAAGCTTTCTTT. Translated, it gives CASSPSVRGSNTEAFF.

The chain is built from TRBV7-2 and TRBJ2-1, with 9 bases aligning to TRBD2. The CDR3 runs to 15 residues. The V gene end was trimmed by 5 bases and the J gene end by 7 bases; junction bases not matched to a gene: 9. Germline CDR1 is SGHTA and CDR2 is FQGNSA. CDR3 in DNA: TGTGCCAGCAGCCCAAGGGCTAGCGGGATGAATGAGCAGTTCTTC. It encodes CASSPRASGMNEQFF.